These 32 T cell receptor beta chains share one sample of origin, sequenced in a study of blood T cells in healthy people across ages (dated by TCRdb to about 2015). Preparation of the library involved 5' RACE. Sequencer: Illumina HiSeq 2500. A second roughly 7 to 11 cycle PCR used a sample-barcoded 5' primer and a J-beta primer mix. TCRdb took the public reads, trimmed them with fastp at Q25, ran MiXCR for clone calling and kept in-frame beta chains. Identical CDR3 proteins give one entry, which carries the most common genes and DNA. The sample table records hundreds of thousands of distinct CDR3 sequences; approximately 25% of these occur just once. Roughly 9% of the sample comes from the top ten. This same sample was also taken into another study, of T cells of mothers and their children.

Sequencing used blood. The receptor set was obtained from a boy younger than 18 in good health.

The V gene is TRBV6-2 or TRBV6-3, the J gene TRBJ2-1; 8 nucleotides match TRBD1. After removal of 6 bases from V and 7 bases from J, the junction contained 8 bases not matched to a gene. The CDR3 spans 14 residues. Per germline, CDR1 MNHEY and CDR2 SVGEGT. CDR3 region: CASSWTGIGNEQFF. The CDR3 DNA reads TGTGCCAGCAGCTGGACAGGGATCGGGAATGAGCAGTTCTTC.

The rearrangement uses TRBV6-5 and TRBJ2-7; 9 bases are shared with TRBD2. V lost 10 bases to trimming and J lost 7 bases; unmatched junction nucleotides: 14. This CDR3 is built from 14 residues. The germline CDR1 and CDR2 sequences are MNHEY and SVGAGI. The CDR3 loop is CANRIAGEAEEQYF. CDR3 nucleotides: TGTGCCAACAGGATAGCGGGAGAGGCAGAAGAGCAGTACTTC.

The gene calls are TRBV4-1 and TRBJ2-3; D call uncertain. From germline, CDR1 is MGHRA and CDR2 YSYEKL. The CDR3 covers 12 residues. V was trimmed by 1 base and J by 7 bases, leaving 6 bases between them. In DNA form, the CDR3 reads TGCGCCAGCAGCCAAGGTCCGAATACGCAGTATTTT. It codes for CASSQGPNTQYF.

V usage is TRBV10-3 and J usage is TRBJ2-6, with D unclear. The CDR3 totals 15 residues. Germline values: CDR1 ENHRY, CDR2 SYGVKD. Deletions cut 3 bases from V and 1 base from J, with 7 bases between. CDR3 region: CAISELASGANVLTF. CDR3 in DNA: TGTGCCATCAGTGAATTGGCGTCTGGGGCCAACGTCCTGACTTTC.

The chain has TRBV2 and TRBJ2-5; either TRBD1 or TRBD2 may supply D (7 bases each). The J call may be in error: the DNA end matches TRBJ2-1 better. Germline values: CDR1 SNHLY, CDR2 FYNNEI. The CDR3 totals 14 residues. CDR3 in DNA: TGTGCCCTATGGGGGGGACAGATAGACAATGAGCAGTTCTTC. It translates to CALWGGQIDNEQFF.

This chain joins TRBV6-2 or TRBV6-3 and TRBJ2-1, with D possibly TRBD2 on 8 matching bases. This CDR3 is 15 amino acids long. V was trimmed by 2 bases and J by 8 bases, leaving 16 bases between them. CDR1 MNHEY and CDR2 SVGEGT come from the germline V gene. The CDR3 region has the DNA TGTGCCAGCAGTTACAACCCGGGAGGGGGCTATGAGCAGTTCTTC. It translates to CASSYNPGGGYEQFF.

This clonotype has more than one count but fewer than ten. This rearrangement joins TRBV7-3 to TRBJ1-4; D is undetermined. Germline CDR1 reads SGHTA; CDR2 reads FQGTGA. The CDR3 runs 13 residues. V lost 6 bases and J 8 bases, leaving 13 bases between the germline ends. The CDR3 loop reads CASRGSGEEKLFF. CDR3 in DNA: TGTGCCAGCAGGGGGTCCGGGGAAGAAAAACTGTTTTTT.

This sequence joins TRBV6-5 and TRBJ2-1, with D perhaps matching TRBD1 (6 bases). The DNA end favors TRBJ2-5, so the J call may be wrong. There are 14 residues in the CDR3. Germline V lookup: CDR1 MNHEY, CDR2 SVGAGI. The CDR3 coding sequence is TGTGCCAGCAGTTACAATAGGGGGCAAGAGACCCAGTACTTC. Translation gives CASSYNRGQETQYF.

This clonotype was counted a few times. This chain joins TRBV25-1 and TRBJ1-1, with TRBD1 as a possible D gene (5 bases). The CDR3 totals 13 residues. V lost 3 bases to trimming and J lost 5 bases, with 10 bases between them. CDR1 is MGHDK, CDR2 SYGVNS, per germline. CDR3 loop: CASSEIWGTEAFF. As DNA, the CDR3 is TGTGCCAGCAGTGAGATATGGGGGACTGAAGCTTTCTTT.

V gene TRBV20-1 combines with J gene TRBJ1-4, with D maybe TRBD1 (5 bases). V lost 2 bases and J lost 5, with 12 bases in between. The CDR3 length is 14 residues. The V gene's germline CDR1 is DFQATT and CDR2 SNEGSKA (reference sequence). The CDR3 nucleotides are TGCAGTGCTAGAAGGAGGGGTTTGAATGAAAAACTGTTTTTT. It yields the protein CSARRRGLNEKLFF.

CDR3 in DNA: TGTGCCAGCAGCCATGTCGGACAGGGGGCCGATGCGCAGTATTTT. Its translation is CASSHVGQGADAQYF. The chain combines TRBV12-3 or TRBV12-4 with TRBJ2-3; 11 bases are shared with TRBD1. The junction had 12 bases not matched to a gene; V was cut back by 6 bases and J by 10 bases. The CDR3 totals 15 residues.

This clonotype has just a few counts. The CDR3 loop is CASRGTGGPYEQYF. In DNA, the CDR3 is TGTGCCAGCAGAGGGACAGGGGGGCCCTACGAGCAGTACTTC. The chain joins TRBV25-1 to TRBJ2-1; 11 positions agree with TRBD1. TRBJ2-7 matches the DNA end more closely, so the J call is doubtful. CDR1 is MGHDK and CDR2 is SYGVNS in the germline V gene. The CDR3 length is 14 residues.

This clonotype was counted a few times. For the CDR3, the DNA is TGTGCCAGCAGCTTTCCTGGGAGGGAAGAGACCCAGTACTTC. It is translated as CASSFPGREETQYF. V gene TRBV7-8 combines with J gene TRBJ2-5; 7 bases map to TRBD2. This CDR3 is built from 14 residues. Germline V CDR1 and CDR2: SGHVS, FQNEAQ. Trimming at V came to 3 bases and at J to 3 bases, leaving 4 bases not matched to a gene.

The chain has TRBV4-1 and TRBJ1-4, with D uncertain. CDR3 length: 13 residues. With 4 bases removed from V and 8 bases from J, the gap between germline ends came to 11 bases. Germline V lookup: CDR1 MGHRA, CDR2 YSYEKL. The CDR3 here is CASSPLGIEKLFF. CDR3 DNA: TGCGCCAGCAGCCCCCTGGGAATAGAAAAACTGTTTTTT.

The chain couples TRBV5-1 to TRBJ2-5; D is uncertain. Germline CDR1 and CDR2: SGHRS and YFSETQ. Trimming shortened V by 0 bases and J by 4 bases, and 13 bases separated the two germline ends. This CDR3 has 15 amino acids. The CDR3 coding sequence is TGCGCCAGCAGCTTGGATGGCTCTTGGGTAGAGACCCAGTACTTC. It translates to CASSLDGSWVETQYF.

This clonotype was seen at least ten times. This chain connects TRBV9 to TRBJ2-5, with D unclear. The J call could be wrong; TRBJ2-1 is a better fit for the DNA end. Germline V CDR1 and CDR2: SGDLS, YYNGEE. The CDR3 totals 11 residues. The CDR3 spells CASSVGDEQFF. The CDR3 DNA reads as TGTGCCAGCAGCGTCGGCGATGAGCAGTTCTTC.

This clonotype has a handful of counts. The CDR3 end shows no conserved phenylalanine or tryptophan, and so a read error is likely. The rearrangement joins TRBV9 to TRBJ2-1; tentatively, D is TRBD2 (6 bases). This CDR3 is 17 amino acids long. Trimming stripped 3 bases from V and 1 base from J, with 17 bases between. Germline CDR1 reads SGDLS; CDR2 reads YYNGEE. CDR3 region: CASSDNRDLRSYNEQFL. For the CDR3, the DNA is TGTGCCAGCAGCGACAACCGGGACTTACGGTCCTACAATGAGCAGTTCCTC.

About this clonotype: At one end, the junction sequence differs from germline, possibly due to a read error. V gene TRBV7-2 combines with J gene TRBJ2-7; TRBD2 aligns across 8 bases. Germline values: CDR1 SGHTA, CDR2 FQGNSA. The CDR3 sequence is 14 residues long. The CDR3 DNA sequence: TGTGCCAGCAGCTTTGCGGGGGGCTTATACGTGCAGTACTTC. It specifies CASSFAGGLYVQYF. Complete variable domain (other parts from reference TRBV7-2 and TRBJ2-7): GAGVSQSPSNKVTEKGKDVELRCDPISGHTALYWYRQSLGQGLEFLIYFQGNSAPDKSGLPSDRFSAERTGGSVSTLTIQRTQQEDSAVYLCASSFAGGLYVQYFGPGTRLTVT.

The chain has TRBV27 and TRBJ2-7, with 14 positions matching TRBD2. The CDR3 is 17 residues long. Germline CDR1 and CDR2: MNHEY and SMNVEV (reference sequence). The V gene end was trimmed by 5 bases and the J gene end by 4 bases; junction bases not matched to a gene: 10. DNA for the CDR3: TGTGCCAGCAGTCCACCCCGGACTAGCGGGGGGAATTACGAGCAGTACTTC. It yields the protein CASSPPRTSGGNYEQYF.

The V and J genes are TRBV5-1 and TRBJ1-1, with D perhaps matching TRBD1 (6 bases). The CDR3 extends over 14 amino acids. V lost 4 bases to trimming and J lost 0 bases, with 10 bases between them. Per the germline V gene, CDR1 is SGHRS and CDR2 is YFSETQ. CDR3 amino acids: CASSGDTLNTEAFF. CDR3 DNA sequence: TGCGCCAGCAGCGGGGACACCCTGAACACTGAAGCTTTCTTT. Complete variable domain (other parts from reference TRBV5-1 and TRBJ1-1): KAGVTQTPRYLIKTRGQQVTLSCSPISGHRSVSWYQQTPGQGLQFLFEYFSETQRNKGNFPGRFSGRQFSNSRSEMNVSTLELGDSALYLCASSGDTLNTEAFFGQGTRLTVV.

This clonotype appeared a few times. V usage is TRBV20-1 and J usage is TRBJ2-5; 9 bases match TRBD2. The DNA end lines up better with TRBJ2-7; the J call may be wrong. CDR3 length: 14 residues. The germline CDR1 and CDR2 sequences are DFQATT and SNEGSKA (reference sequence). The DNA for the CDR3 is TGCAGTGCTCTAGCGGGGTCGTACTCCTACGAGCAGTACTTC. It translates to CSALAGSYSYEQYF.

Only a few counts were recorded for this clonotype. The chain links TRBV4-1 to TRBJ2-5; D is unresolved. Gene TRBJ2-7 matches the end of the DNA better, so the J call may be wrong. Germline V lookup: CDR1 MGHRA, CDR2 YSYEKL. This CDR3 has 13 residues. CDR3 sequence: CASSQDLEYEQYF. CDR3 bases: TGCGCCAGCAGCCAAGATCTGGAATACGAGCAGTACTTC.

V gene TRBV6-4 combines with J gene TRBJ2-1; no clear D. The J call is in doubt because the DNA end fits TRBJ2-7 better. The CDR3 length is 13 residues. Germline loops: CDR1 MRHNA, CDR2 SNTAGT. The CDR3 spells CASSDAVSYEQYF. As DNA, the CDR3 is TGTGCCAGCAGTGATGCAGTTTCCTACGAGCAGTACTTC.

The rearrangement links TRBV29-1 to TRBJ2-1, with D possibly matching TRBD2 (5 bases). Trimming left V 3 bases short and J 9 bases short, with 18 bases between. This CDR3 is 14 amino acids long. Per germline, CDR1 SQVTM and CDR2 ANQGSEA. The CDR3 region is CSVDRTAGIGEQFF. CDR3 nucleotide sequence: TGCAGCGTTGACCGGACTGCCGGCATTGGTGAGCAGTTCTTC.

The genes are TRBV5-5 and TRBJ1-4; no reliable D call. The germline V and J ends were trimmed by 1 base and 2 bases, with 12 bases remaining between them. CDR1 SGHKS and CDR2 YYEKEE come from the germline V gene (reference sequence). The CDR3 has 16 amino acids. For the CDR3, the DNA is TGTGCCAGCAGCTTGCAACAGCGTCGGACTAATGAAAAACTGTTTTTT. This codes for CASSLQQRRTNEKLFF.

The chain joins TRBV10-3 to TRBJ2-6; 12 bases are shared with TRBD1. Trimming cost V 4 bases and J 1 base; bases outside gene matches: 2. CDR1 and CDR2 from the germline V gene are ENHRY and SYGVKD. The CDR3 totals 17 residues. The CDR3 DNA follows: TGTGCCATCAGTGGGGACAGGGGGCTATCTGGGGCCAACGTCCTGACTTTC. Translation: CAISGDRGLSGANVLTF.

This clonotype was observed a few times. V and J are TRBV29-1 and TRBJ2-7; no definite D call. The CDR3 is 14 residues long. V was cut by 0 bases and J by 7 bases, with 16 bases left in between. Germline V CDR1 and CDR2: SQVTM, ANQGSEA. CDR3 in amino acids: CSVEDSGGMGEQYF. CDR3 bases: TGCAGCGTTGAAGACAGTGGTGGCATGGGGGAGCAGTACTTC.

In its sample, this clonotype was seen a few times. CDR3: CASSSALLRGSQETQYF. The CDR3 coding sequence is TGTGCCAGCAGTTCCGCCCTACTCAGGGGGAGTCAAGAGACCCAGTACTTC. The chain carries TRBV7-6 and TRBJ2-5; 7 positions match TRBD1. The CDR3 consists of 17 residues. V gave up 6 bases and J gave up 2 bases; unmatched junction bases: 15. In germline, CDR1 is SGHVS, CDR2 FNYEAQ.

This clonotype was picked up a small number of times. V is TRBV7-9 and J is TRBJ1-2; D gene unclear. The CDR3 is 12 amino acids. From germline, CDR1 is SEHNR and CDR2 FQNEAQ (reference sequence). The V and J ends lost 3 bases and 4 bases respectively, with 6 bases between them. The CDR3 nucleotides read TGTGCCAGCAGCTTGGACTTCTATGGCTACACCTTC. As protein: CASSLDFYGYTF.

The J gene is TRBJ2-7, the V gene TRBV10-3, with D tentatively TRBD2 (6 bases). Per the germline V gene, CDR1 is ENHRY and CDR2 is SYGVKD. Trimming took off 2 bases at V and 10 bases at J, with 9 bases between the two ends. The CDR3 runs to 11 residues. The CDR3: CAISETSRQYF. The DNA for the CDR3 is TGTGCCATCAGTGAGACTAGCCGTCAGTACTTC.

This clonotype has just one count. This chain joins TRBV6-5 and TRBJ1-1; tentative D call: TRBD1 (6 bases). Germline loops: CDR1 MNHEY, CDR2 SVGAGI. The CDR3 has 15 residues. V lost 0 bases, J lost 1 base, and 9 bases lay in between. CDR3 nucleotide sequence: TGTGCCAGCAGTTACTCAGGGACAACGAACACTGAAGCTTTCTTT. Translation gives CASSYSGTTNTEAFF.

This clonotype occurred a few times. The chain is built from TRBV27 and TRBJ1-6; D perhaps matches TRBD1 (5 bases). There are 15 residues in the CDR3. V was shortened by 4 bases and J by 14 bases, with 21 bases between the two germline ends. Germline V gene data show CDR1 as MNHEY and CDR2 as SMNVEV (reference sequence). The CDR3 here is CASSSYPGVYLTLHF. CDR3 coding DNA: TGTGCCAGCAGTTCCTACCCGGGGGTGTACCTCACCCTCCACTTT.